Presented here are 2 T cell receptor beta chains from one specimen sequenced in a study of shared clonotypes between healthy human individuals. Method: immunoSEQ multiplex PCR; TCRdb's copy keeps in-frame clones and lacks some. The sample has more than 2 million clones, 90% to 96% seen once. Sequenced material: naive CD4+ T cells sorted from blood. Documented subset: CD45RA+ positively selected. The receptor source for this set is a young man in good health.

The CDR3 region is CATSSTGETQYF. The CDR3 bases are TGTGCCACCAGCAGTACCGGAGAGACCCAGTACTTC. The V gene is TRBV15, the J gene TRBJ2-5; D remains unclear. CDR1 and CDR2 from the germline V gene are LNHNV and YYDKDF (reference sequence). This CDR3 comprises 12 residues. Trimming took 3 bases from V and 4 from J, leaving 6 bases between them.

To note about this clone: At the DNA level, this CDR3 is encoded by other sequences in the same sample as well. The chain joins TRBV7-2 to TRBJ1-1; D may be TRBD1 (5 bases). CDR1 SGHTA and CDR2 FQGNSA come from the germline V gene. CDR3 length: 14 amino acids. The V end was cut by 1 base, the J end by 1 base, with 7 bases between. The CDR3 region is CASSLGRENTEAFF. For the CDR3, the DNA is TGTGCCAGCAGCTTAGGCAGGGAGAACACTGAAGCTTTCTTT.